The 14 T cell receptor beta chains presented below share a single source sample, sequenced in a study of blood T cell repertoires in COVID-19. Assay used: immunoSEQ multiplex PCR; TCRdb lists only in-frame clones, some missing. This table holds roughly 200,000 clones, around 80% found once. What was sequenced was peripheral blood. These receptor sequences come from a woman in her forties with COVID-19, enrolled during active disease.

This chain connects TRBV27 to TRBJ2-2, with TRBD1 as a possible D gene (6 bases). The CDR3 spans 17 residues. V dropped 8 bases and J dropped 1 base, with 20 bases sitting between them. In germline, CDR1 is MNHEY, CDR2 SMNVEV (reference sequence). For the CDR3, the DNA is TGTGCCAGCGGGGGCGGAGGTGGGGTCCTGAACACCGGGGAGCTGTTTTTT. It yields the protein CASGGGGGVLNTGELFF.

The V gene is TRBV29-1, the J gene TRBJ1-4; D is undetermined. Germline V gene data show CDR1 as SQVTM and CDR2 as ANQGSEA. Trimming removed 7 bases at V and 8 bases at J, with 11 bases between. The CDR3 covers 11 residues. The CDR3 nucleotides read TGCAGCGCCCGTGAGGGAGAAAAACTGTTTTTT. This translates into CSAREGEKLFF. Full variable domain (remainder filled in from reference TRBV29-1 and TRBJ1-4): SAVISQKPSRDICQRGTSLTIQCQVDSQVTMMFWYRQQPGQSLTLIATANQGSEATYESGFVIDKFPISRPNLTFSTLTVSNMSPEDSSIYLCSAREGEKLFFGSGTQLSVL.

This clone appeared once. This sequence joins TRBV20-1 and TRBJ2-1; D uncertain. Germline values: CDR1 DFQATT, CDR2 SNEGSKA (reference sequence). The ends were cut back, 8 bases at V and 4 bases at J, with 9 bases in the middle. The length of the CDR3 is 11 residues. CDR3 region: CSSERYNEQFF. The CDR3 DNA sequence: TGCAGTTCCGAGAGGTACAATGAGCAGTTCTTC.

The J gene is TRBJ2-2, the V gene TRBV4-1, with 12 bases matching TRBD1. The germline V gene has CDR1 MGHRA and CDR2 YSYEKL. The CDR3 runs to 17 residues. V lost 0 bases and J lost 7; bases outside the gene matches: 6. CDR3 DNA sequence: TGCGCCAGCAGCCAAGACGGGACAGGGGGCCTCATCGGGGAGCTGTTTTTT. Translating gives CASSQDGTGGLIGELFF.

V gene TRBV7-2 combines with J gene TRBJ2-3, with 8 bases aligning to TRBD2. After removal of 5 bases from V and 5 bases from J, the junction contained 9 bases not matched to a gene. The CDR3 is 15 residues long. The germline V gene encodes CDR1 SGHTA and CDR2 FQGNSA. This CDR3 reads CASSPGLGALDTQYF. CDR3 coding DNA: TGTGCCAGCAGCCCGGGACTAGGGGCCTTAGATACGCAGTATTTT.

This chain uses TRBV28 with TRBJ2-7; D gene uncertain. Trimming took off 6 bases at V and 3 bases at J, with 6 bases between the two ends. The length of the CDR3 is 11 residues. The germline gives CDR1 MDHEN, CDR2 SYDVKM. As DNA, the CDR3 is TGTGCCAGCAGACTCATCTACGAGCAGTACTTC. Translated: CASRLIYEQYF.

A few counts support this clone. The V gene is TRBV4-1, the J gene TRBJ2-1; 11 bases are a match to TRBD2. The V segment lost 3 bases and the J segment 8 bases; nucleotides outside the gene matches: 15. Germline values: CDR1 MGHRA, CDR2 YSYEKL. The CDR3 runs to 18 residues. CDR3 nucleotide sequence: TGCGCCAGCAGCCACGAAGGGATTAGCGGGAGGGGGGTGGATGAGCAGTTCTTC. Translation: CASSHEGISGRGVDEQFF.

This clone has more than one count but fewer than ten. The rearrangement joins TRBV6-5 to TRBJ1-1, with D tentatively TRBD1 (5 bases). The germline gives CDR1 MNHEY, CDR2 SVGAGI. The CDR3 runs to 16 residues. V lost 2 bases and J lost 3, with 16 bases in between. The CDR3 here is CASSYGRARGDTEAFF. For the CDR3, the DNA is TGTGCCAGCAGTTACGGCAGGGCCAGAGGTGACACTGAAGCTTTCTTT.

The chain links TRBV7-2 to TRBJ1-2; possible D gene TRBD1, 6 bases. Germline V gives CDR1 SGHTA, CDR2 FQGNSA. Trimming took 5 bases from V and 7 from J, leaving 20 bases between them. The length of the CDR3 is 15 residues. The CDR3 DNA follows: TGTGCCAGCAGCCCCCCGACAGGTCTAACTAGTGGCTACACCTTC. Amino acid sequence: CASSPPTGLTSGYTF.

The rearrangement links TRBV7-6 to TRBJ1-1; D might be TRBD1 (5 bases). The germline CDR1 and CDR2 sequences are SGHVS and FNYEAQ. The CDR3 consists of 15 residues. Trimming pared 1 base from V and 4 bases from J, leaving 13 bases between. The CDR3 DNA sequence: TGTGCCAGCAGCTTAGGCGTTGGTAGGGGCACTGAAGCTTTCTTT. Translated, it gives CASSLGVGRGTEAFF.

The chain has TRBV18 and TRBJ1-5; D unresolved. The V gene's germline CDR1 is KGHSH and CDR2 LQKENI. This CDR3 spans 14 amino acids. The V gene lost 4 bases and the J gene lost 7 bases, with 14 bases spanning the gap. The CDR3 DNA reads TGTGCCAGCTCACAGGAGTCACGGCGACAGCCCCAGCATTTT. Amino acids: CASSQESRRQPQHF.

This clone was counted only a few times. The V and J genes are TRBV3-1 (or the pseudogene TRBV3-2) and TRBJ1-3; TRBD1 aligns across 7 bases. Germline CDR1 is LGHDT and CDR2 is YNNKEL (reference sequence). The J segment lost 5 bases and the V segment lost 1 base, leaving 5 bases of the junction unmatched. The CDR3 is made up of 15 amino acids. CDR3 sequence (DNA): TGTGCCAGCAGCCAAGCACAGGGGTGGAGAAACACCATATATTTT. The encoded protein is CASSQAQGWRNTIYF.

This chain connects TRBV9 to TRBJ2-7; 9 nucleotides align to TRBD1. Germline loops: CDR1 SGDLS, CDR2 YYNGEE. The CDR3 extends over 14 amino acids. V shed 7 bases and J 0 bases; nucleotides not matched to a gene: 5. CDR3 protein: CASGAGQGSYEQYF. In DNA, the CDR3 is TGTGCCAGCGGGGCGGGACAGGGCTCCTACGAGCAGTACTTC.

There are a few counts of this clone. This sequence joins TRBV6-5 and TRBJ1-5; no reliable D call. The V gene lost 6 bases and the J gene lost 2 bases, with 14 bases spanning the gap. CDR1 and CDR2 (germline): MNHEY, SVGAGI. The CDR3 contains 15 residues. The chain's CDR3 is CASSLDGEGNQPQHF. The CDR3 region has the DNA TGTGCCAGCAGCCTTGACGGGGAGGGCAATCAGCCCCAGCATTTT.